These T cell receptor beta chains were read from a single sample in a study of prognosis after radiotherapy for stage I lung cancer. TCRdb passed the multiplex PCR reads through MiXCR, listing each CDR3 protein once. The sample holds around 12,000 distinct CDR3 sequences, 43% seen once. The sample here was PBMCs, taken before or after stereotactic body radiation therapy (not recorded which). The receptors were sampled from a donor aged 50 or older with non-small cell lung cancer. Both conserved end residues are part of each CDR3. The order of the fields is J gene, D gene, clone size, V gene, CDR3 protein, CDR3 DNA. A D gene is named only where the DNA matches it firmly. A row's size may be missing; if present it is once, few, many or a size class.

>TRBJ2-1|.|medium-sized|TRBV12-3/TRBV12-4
CASTRFGNEQFF
TGTGCCAGCACGAGATTCGGCAATGAGCAGTTCTTC
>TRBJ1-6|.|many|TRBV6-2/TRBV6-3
CASSEGVLQELGSPLHF
TGTGCCAGCAGTGAAGGTGTCTTGCAGGAGTTGGGGTCACCCCTCCACTTT
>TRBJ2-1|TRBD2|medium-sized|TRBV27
CANPLRAGGVYEQFF
TGTGCCAACCCCCTTAGAGCGGGAGGGGTCTATGAGCAGTTCTTC
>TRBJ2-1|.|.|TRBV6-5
CASSWQGSEQFF
TGTGCCAGCAGTTGGCAGGGGAGTGAGCAGTTCTTC
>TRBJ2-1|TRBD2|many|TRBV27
CASVAGDGNEQFF
TGTGCCAGCGTAGCGGGAGATGGCAATGAGCAGTTCTTC
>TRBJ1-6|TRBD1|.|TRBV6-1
CASSERATGGNSPLHF
TGTGCCAGCAGTGAGAGAGCGACAGGGGGCAATTCACCCCTCCACTTT
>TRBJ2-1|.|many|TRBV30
CAWSVGQPGSYNEQFF
TGTGCCTGGAGTGTCGGGCAGCCAGGCTCCTACAATGAGCAGTTCTTC
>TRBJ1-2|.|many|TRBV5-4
CASSYTVTYGYTF
TGTGCCAGCAGCTATACAGTTACGTATGGCTACACCTTC
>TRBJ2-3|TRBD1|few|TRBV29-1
CSAGQGNLWGTQYF
TGCAGCGCTGGACAGGGGAATTTGTGGGGTACGCAGTATTTT
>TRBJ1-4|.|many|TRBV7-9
CASSSPQAISTNEKLFF
TGTGCCAGCAGCTCACCCCAGGCGATCTCAACTAATGAAAAACTGTTTTTT
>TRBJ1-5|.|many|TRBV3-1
CASSRERGLGSQPQHF
TGTGCCAGCAGCCGAGAGCGAGGGCTTGGGAGTCAGCCCCAGCATTTT
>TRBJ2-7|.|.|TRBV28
CASTSGGTGVCEQYF
TGTGCCAGCACATCGGGGGGGACAGGAGTCTGCGAGCAGTACTTC
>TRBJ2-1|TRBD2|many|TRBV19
CASSISLSGYNEQFF
TGTGCCAGTAGTATATCCCTTAGCGGGTACAATGAGCAGTTCTTC
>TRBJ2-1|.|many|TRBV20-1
CSASGGPRNNEQFF
TGCAGTGCTAGCGGGGGGCCCCGGAACAATGAGCAGTTCTTC
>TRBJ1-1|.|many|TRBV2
CASSRELRVTEAFF
TGTGCCAGCAGTCGGGAGCTACGGGTCACTGAAGCTTTCTTT
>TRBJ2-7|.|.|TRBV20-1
CSARDGRGRFSEQYF
TGCAGTGCTAGAGATGGTCGGGGGAGGTTTAGCGAGCAGTACTTC
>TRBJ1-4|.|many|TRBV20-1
CSASTRQGNEKLFF
TGCAGTGCTAGTACTAGGCAGGGGAATGAAAAACTGTTTTTT
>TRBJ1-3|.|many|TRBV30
CAWSSDSSGNTIYF
TGTGCCTGGAGTTCGGACAGCTCTGGAAACACCATATATTTT
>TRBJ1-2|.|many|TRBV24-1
CATSDSASYGYTF
TGTGCCACCAGTGATTCAGCGTCATATGGCTACACCTTC
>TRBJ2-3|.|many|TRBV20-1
CSARDPGPDTQYF
TGCAGTGCTAGAGATCCTGGTCCAGATACGCAGTATTTT
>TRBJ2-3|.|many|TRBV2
CASRYTDTQYF
TGTGCCAGCCGTTACACAGATACGCAGTATTTT
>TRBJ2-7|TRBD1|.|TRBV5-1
CASSLVTGPIYEQYF
TGCGCCAGCAGCTTGGTGACAGGGCCAATCTACGAGCAGTACTTC
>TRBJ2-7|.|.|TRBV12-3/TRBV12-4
CATQARMVYEQYF
TGTGCCACACAGGCCCGGATGGTATACGAGCAGTACTTC
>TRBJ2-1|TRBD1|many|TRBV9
CASSVGSGTGENNEQFF
TGTGCCAGCAGCGTAGGATCCGGGACAGGCGAAAACAATGAGCAGTTCTTC
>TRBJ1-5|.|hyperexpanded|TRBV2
CASSEDDQPRRPQHF
TGTGCCAGCAGTGAAGATGACCAACCCAGGCGGCCCCAGCATTTT
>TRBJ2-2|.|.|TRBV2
CASKLVASTGELFF
TGTGCCAGCAAGTTGGTGGCGAGCACCGGGGAGCTGTTTTTT
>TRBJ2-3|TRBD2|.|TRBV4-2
CASSQDLAGASDTQYF
TGTGCCAGCAGCCAAGATTTAGCGGGAGCGTCAGATACGCAGTATTTT
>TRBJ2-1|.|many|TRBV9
CASSTIHSESSYNEQFF
TGTGCCAGCAGCACCATCCATAGCGAGAGCTCCTACAATGAGCAGTTCTTC
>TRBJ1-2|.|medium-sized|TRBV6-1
CASSKQTGTANYGYTF
TGTGCCAGCAGTAAACAGACCGGGACCGCTAATTATGGCTACACCTTC
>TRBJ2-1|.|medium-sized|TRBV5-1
CASSRGDWQGGNEQFF
TGCGCCAGCAGCCGAGGAGATTGGCAGGGTGGGAATGAGCAGTTCTTC
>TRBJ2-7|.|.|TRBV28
CAISGSAYEQYF
TGTGCCATCAGTGGCAGCGCCTACGAGCAGTACTTC
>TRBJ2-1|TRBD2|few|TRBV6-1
CASSETSGTYNEQFF
TGTGCCAGCAGCGAAACTAGCGGCACCTACAATGAGCAGTTCTTC
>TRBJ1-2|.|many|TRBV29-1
CSVDKNYGYTF
TGCAGCGTTGACAAAAACTATGGCTACACCTTC
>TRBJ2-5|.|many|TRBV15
CATSRSGGRETQYF
TGTGCCACCAGCAGGTCGGGGGGCAGGGAGACCCAGTACTTC
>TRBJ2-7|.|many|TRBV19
CASSDQGGAAYEQYF
TGTGCCAGTAGTGACCAAGGGGGGGCGGCCTACGAGCAGTACTTC
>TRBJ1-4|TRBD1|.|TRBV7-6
CASSLASGTGEEKLFF
TGTGCCAGCAGCTTAGCCTCCGGGACAGGGGAGGAAAAACTGTTTTTT
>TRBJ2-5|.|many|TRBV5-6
CASSLGWEETQYF
TGTGCCAGCAGCTTGGGTTGGGAAGAGACCCAGTACTTC